The TCR beta chain under discussion was sequenced for a study of blood T cells in healthy people across ages. Study-level results: Roughly linear age-related decline in beta diversity appeared, significant by age 40.

The authors ran a second PCR of 7 to 11 cycles using a sample-barcoded 5' primer and a J-beta primer mix. TCRdb reprocessed the 5' RACE reads with MiXCR, giving one entry per CDR3 protein. The sample carries about 1.1 million distinct CDR3 sequences, 30% to 40% recorded once. Worth noting for this clonotype: Its antigen is as yet unknown.

The receptor comes from a man aged 18 to 29 in good health. The material sequenced was blood.

In DNA form, the CDR3 reads TGTGCCAGCAGCTTATCGACGACTAGCCTTAAGTTCTTC. Amino acids: CASSLSTTSLKFF. The J gene is TRBJ2-1, the V gene TRBV7-2, with TRBD2 matching 7 bases. Germline V lookup: CDR1 SGHTA, CDR2 FQGNSA. The length of the CDR3 is 13 residues. The trim removed 2 bases at V and 14 bases at J, leaving 9 bases unmatched.